Following are 18 T cell receptor beta chains from one sample sequenced in a study of spatial heterogeneity in lung cancer. Time point in this sample: sample taken at primary tumor resection. Sequencing of whole RNA from tumor, nontumor lung or frozen PBMC involved no sorting. TCRdb re-called the 5' RACE reads through MiXCR, storing one row per CDR3 protein. The sample yields fewer than 15,000 distinct CDR3 sequences, more than 4.5% seen once. Sequences were derived from lung tumor tissue, sampled at surgery. The receptor set was obtained from a human donor with early-stage non-small cell lung cancer.

This clonotype was counted a few times. The library was prepared for alpha chains; this beta chain is a stray read, so its frequency means little. The rearrangement links TRBV12-3 or TRBV12-4 to TRBJ2-3; D is unclear. The CDR3 is 15 amino acids. Trimming stripped 1 base from V and 3 bases from J, with 11 bases between. CDR3 sequence: CASSLETGGTDTQYF. The CDR3 bases are TGTGCCAGCAGTTTAGAGACGGGCGGTACAGATACGCAGTATTTT.

This clonotype occurred many times. Because the library targeted alpha chains, this beta chain is an off-target read whose size means little. The V and J genes are TRBV4-2 and TRBJ1-5, with TRBD1 as a possible D gene (6 bases). Germline V gene data show CDR1 as LGHNA and CDR2 as YNFKEQ. The CDR3 has 17 amino acids. The V and J ends lost 0 bases and 3 bases respectively, with 15 bases between them. The CDR3 region is CASSQDSGGSLNQPQHF. The CDR3 region has the DNA TGTGCCAGCAGCCAAGATTCTGGGGGCAGCCTCAATCAGCCCCAGCATTTT.

In its sample, this clonotype was seen many times. A library made for alpha chains picked up this beta chain off target, so its size means little. V and J are TRBV4-2 and TRBJ2-3, with 9 bases aligning to TRBD1. The CDR3 has 15 amino acids. The V gene's germline CDR1 is LGHNA and CDR2 YNFKEQ. Trimming took 1 base from V and 4 from J; bases not matched to a gene: 3. The CDR3, as DNA: TGTGCCAGCAGCCAAGGACAGGGGGTCCCAGATACGCAGTATTTT. Translated: CASSQGQGVPDTQYF.

This clonotype has ten or more counts. With the library built for alpha chains, this beta chain is off target and its frequency is not meaningful. The rearrangement joins TRBV7-8 to TRBJ1-6; D remains ambiguous. This CDR3 is built from 16 residues. In germline, CDR1 is SGHVS, CDR2 FQNEAQ. Trimming left V 5 bases short and J 10 bases short, with 21 bases between. The CDR3 region is CASSRTGRARDSPLHF. The CDR3, as DNA: TGTGCCAGCAGCCGAACCGGACGGGCACGCGACTCACCCCTCCACTTT.

This clonotype was counted at least ten times. Little can be read into the size of this beta chain, an off-target read in a library designed for alpha chains. The chain carries TRBV27 and TRBJ2-7; no clear D gene. Germline values: CDR1 MNHEY, CDR2 SMNVEV (reference sequence). The CDR3 extends over 12 amino acids. The V end was cut by 8 bases, the J end by 0 bases, with 8 bases between. The CDR3 DNA sequence: TGTGCCAGCCGACGGAGCTCCTACGAGCAGTACTTC. It translates to CASRRSSYEQYF.

This clonotype appeared many times. Since it is a stray read in a library aimed at alpha chains, this beta chain has a size that is not meaningful. The chain has TRBV20-1 and TRBJ2-7; D gene uncertain. The CDR3 runs 11 residues. Germline CDR1 reads DFQATT; CDR2 reads SNEGSKA (reference sequence). The V end lost 3 bases, the J end lost 4 bases, and 7 bases lay between the germline ends. The CDR3 region is CSARKGYEQYF. The CDR3 region has the DNA TGCAGTGCTAGGAAGGGTTACGAGCAGTACTTC.

Notes on this clonotype: Being off target in a library aimed at alpha chains, this beta chain has a size of little meaning. The J gene is TRBJ2-1, the V gene TRBV6-5; TRBD2 matches at 12 bases. The CDR3 contains 15 residues. Trimming removed 5 bases from V and 6 bases from J; junction bases left unmatched: 5. Germline V gene lookup returns CDR1 MNHEY and CDR2 SVGAGI. The CDR3 sequence: CASSESSGGANEQFF. The CDR3 DNA reads TGTGCCAGCAGTGAATCTAGCGGGGGGGCCAATGAGCAGTTCTTC.

This clonotype came up many times. This beta chain was picked up by a library intended for alpha chains and is off target, so its count carries little meaning. The chain is built from TRBV24-1 and TRBJ2-5, with 9 positions matching TRBD2. Per germline, CDR1 KGHDR and CDR2 SFDVKD. The CDR3 has 15 amino acids. The ends lost 3 bases at V and 6 bases at J; junction bases unmatched: 7. CDR3 in amino acids: CATSDRGLAGKTQYF. Here the CDR3 DNA reads TGTGCCACCAGTGATCGGGGTCTAGCGGGAAAGACCCAGTACTTC.

This clonotype was counted ten times or more. This beta chain is a stray read from a library made for alpha chains; its abundance is not meaningful. This CDR3 reads CASSFRQYTEAFF. CDR3 nucleotide sequence: TGTGCCAGCAGTTTCCGGCAGTACACTGAAGCTTTCTTT. J is TRBJ1-1 and V is TRBV12-3 or TRBV12-4; D remains unclear. The CDR3 has 13 amino acids. Trimming stripped 3 bases from V and 3 bases from J, with 8 bases between.

This clonotype has ten or more counts. Since the library was made to target alpha chains, this beta chain is a stray read and its abundance is not meaningful. The V call is TRBV19, the J call TRBJ2-4; D not resolved. V gave up 5 bases and J gave up 12 bases, with 11 bases separating them. The V gene's germline CDR1 is LNHDA and CDR2 SQIVND (reference sequence). The CDR3 length is 11 residues. The CDR3 region is CASSFRTHQYF. Written as DNA, the CDR3 is TGTGCCAGTAGTTTCCGCACGCATCAGTACTTC. Full variable domain (remainder filled in from reference TRBV19 and TRBJ2-4): DGGITQSPKYLFRKEGQNVTLSCEQNLNHDAMYWYRQDPGQGLRLIYYSQIVNDFQKGDIAEGYSVSREKKESFPLTVTSAQKNPTAFYLCASSFRTHQYFGAGTRLSVL.

This clonotype came up many times. This beta chain is an off-target read within a library intended for alpha chains, so its frequency means little. The gene calls are TRBV6-2 or TRBV6-3 and TRBJ2-3, with 7 bases aligning to TRBD1. The CDR3 is 16 residues long. The V gene end was trimmed by 6 bases and the J gene end by 6 bases; junction bases not matched to a gene: 15. Per the germline V gene, CDR1 is MNHEY and CDR2 is SVGEGT. The CDR3, as DNA: TGTGCCAGCAGCCCCGACAGGGCTTTAGAATCCGATACGCAGTATTTT. Protein: CASSPDRALESDTQYF.

This clonotype has ten or more counts. The size of this beta chain means little, since it is a stray read in a library made for alpha chains. V usage is TRBV5-1 and J usage is TRBJ2-3; TRBD2 agrees at 11 bases. CDR1 and CDR2 from the germline V gene are SGHRS and YFSETQ. The CDR3 length is 18 residues. After removal of 4 bases from V and 2 bases from J, the junction contained 12 bases not matched to a gene. CDR3 protein: CASSGTDLAGGHTDTQYF. The CDR3, as DNA: TGCGCCAGCAGCGGGACAGATCTAGCGGGAGGCCACACAGATACGCAGTATTTT.

This clonotype was picked up many times. With the library built for alpha chains, this beta chain is off target and its frequency is not meaningful. The rearrangement links TRBV7-2 to TRBJ2-1; TRBD2 agrees at 9 bases. The CDR3 covers 16 residues. V lost 7 bases, J lost 6 bases, and 13 bases stayed unmatched. Germline values: CDR1 SGHTA, CDR2 FQGNSA. In DNA form, the CDR3 reads TGTGCCAGCATCCAAGGTCCGCTAGCGGGAAGCAATGAGCAGTTCTTC. Translation: CASIQGPLAGSNEQFF. Drawing the rest from reference TRBV7-2 and TRBJ2-1, the complete variable domain is GAGVSQSPSNKVTEKGKDVELRCDPISGHTALYWYRQSLGQGLEFLIYFQGNSAPDKSGLPSDRFSAERTGGSVSTLTIQRTQQEDSAVYLCASIQGPLAGSNEQFFGPGTRLTVL.

This clonotype ranks as medium-sized. This beta chain is off target for a library built for alpha chains, so its abundance means little. J is TRBJ2-1 and V is TRBV7-3; TRBD2 matches at 7 bases. Trimming at V came to 5 bases and at J to 1 base, leaving 11 bases not matched to a gene. The CDR3 is made up of 17 amino acids. Germline loops: CDR1 SGHTA, CDR2 FQGTGA. CDR3 sequence (DNA): TGTGCCAGCAGCCCCCGGAGTGGGGAGGGGTCCTACAATGAGCAGTTCTTC. Its protein product is CASSPRSGEGSYNEQFF.

This clonotype was picked up many times. With the library built for alpha chains, this beta chain is off target and its frequency is not meaningful. This chain connects TRBV18 to TRBJ1-1; D remains unclear. The CDR3 is 15 residues long. From germline, CDR1 is KGHSH and CDR2 LQKENI. V lost 0 bases, J lost 5 bases, and 13 bases lay in between. DNA of the CDR3: TGTGCCAGCTCACCACCGGTGCCCGAGGAGACTGAAGCTTTCTTT. Translation gives CASSPPVPEETEAFF.

Ten or more counts support this clonotype. This beta chain slipped into a library made for alpha chains as a stray read, so its size is not meaningful. The CDR3 here is CASSPRQSDEMVFF. CDR3 coding DNA: TGTGCCAGCAGCCCGCGACAGTCCGACGAGATGGTGTTTTTT. The gene calls are TRBV11-2 and TRBJ2-2; D might be TRBD1 (5 bases). From germline, CDR1 is SGHAT and CDR2 FQNNGV. Trimming removed 5 bases from V and 15 bases from J, with 22 bases in between. CDR3 length: 14 residues.

This clonotype was recorded at least ten times. As an off-target read in a library built for alpha chains, this beta chain has a frequency of little significance. The chain is built from TRBV6-5 and TRBJ2-7; no reliable D call. CDR3 size: 12 residues. The V and J ends lost 6 bases and 3 bases respectively, with 9 bases between them. Germline CDR1 is MNHEY and CDR2 is SVGAGI. CDR3 nucleotides: TGTGCCAGCAGCCCAGACGGCTACGAGCAGTACGTC. It encodes CASSPDGYEQYV.

At least ten counts were recorded for this clonotype. Found in a library prepared for alpha chains, this beta chain is an off-target read, and its abundance has little meaning. The chain recombines TRBV7-8 with TRBJ2-5; 13 nucleotides align to TRBD2. The V segment lost 0 bases and the J segment 1 base; nucleotides outside the gene matches: 2. Germline lookup yields CDR1 SGHVS and CDR2 FQNEAQ. CDR3 length equals 17 residues. CDR3 amino acids: CASSLAGLAGVQETQYF. The CDR3 DNA reads as TGTGCCAGCAGCTTAGCAGGACTAGCGGGGGTCCAAGAGACCCAGTACTTC.